This T cell receptor beta chain appears in the sequencing data of a study of T cell responses to AZD1222 COVID-19 vaccine (dated by TCRdb to the early 2020s). About the study as a whole: Because spike-specific TCR depth and breadth did not differ between the two schedules, AZD1222 recipients who got a second dose at roughly 4 weeks were pooled with those who got a second dose at roughly 12 weeks. TCR sequencing covered about 230 trial participants: approximately 200 given two doses of AZD1222 and 26 given two doses of MenACWY control vaccine. Trial participants were enrolled by age into 18-55, 56-69 and 70-plus year subgroups, with around 150, 28 and 57 TCR-sequenced participants respectively.

The cysteine opens and the phenylalanine closes a CDR3 of 14 amino acids. Kept here is only the CDR3 DNA, which spans 42 bases and is read in frame from base 1. The germline V gene supplies CDR1 SGDLS and CDR2 YYNGEE. Between the V and J ends, shortened by 0 bases and 7 bases respectively, the junction contains 10 bases. Study-wide findings and limitations: Participants were mostly white British and included more females than males, and it was suggested by the authors that clonal diversity may have been underestimated. Because no samples from the day 14 peak response were available, repertoires could be characterized only after the peak T cell response. Conclusions about previously exposed vaccinees are limited, since just a handful of AZD1222 recipients were seropositive for SARS-CoV-2 at baseline. Spike-specific TCR breadth and depth rose significantly after two AZD1222 doses compared with day 0 and with MenACWY recipients. Epitopes outside the regions mutated in the B.1.351 and B.1.1.7 variants were reportedly recognized by nearly half of the unique spike-specific TCRs. CD4 TCRs associated with the vaccine covered the entire spike protein, and the dominant responses were in regions 160-218 and 743-854. The 56-69-year group was small, and its depth increase did not reach significance, likely because of low power.

The label giving this sample's time point can be read as: baseline before first vaccination. The vaccinee samples were drawn from two UK trials, COV001 and COV002, one of which was a single-blind randomized controlled phase 2/3 trial testing AZD1222 (ChAdOx1 nCoV-19) in healthy adults. For TCRbeta chain sequencing, PBMC samples from trial participants were taken at day 0 and at day 28 after the second dose. Comment on this clone: No cognate antigen has been identified for it. Per-base qualities were not stored, and no clone one base away is much larger.

The CDR3 regions of human TCRbeta chains were analyzed by immunosequencing. The paper's processing steps were these. TCRs in the repertoires were matched against a reference library of SARS-CoV-2-specific TCRs that had been generated with the MIRA antigen-specificity platform. Breadth meant the fraction of unique TCRs that were SARS-CoV-2-associated, whereas depth meant the fraction of total T cells that were SARS-CoV-2-associated. Using the MIRA data, each spike-specific TCR was assigned both to the spike region to which the TCR was reactive and to a CD4 or CD8 class. Log10-transformed breadth and depth values were compared by one-way ANOVA with Sidak's multiple comparisons tests. Imported from immuneACCESS, the table was reduced by TCRdb to in-frame sequences with V and J called. These copies leave out some clones; in studies compared against another copy, an unresolved V gene accounts for under half, and the cause of the remainder is not known. V and J calls plus clone size are reproduced from that table; the DNA served to infer D and trimming. For this sample the table gives about 140,000 clones, of which 90% were detected only once. Clones ranked in the top ten supply around 3.5% of the sample.

In this chain, TRBV9 is recombined with TRBJ1-4; a tentative D match to TRBD1 spans 6 bases. The receptor's source is an adult in good health. This material consisted of peripheral blood, taken on day 0 of AZD1222 vaccination. The DNA is as follows: TGTGCCAGCAGCGTAGACAGGGCAAGTGAAAAACTGTTTTTT. Its amino acids are CASSVDRASEKLFF.